This TCR beta chain was profiled in a study of identifying expanded T cells in peripheral blood. General study findings and limits: Approximately 1.2 clones differed between technical replicates, versus roughly 16 and 20 over time.

This table comes from immunoSEQ multiplex PCR, and its TCRdb copy is limited to in-frame clones, with some not included. The sample carries roughly 120,000 clones, 88% recorded once. No infections or other immune events were documented during collection. Points on this clone: Its antigen is unidentified.

Germline loops: CDR1 MNHNS, CDR2 SASEGT. The CDR3 is 12 amino acids. Trimming took off 11 bases at V and 2 bases at J, with 13 bases between the two ends. V usage is TRBV6-1 and J usage is TRBJ2-7; D is perhaps TRBD1 (6 bases). The sequenced material came from blood. This clonotype originated in a person aged 18 to 75 in good health. This CDR3 is CAGGTGPYEQYF. CDR3 sequence (DNA): TGTGCCGGAGGTACAGGGCCCTACGAGCAGTACTTC.